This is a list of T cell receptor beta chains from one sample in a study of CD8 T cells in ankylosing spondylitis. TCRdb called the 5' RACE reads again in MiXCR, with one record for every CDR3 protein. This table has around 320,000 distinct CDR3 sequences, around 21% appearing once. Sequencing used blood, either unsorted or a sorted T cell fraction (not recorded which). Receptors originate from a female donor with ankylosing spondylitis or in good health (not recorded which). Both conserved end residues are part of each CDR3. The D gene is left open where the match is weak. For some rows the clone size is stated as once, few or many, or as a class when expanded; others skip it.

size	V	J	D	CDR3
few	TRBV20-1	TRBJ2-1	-	CSATGSSYNEQFF
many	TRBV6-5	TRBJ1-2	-	CASSYFQGFYGYTF
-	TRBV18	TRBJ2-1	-	CASSLGAGSYNEQFF
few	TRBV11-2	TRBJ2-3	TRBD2	CASSLEGRVRTDTQYF
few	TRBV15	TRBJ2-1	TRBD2	CATSRVVASGWNEQFF
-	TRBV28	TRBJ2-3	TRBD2	CASSFLRLAGGEQDTQYF
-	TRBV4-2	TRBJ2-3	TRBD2	CASSQDLPTSGSPQGTQYF
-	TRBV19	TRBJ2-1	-	CASSIEGVSYNEQFF
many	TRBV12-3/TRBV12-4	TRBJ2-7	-	CASSPSLYEQYF
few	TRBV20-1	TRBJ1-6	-	CSARGPGPYNSPLHF
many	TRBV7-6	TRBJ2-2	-	CASSLLSRTNTGELFF
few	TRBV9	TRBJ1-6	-	CASSVRGQAASPLHF
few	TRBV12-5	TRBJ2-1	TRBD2	CASGPGLAGNNEQFF
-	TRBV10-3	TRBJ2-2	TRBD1	CAISEGTASNTGELFF
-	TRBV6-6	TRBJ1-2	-	CASSYEDYGYTF
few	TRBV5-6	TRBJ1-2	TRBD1	CASSLGQGGYGYTF
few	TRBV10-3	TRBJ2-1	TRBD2	CAISEAGEADNEQFF
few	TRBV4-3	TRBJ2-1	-	CASSHRGPSSYNEQFF
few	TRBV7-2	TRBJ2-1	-	CASSLTSDLSVNEQFF
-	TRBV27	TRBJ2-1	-	CASSRPEAVRSSYNEQFF
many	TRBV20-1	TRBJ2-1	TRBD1	CSARGTVLNEQFF
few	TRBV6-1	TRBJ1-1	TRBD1	CASSGDRGEGTEAFF
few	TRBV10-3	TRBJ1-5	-	CAISEPGLSNQPQHF
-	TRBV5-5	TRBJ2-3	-	CASSLAGATQYF
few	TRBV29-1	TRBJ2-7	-	CSGRDGYEQYF
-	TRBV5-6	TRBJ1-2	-	CASSPRRGHGYTF
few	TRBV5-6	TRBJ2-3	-	CASSFGNYPSTDTQYF
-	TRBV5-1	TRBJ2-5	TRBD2	CASSPTTSGSGETQYF
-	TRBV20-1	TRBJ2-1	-	CSASRRGLNNEQFF
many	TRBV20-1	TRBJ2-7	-	CSANNLREQYF
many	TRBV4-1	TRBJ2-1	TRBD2	CASSQVLAGTGNEQFF
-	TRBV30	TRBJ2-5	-	CAWSKNYRETQYF
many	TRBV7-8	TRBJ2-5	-	CASGRGETQYF
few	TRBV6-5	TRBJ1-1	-	CASSYSNGKKAFF
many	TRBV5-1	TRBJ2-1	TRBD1	CASRPGTGEYNEQFF
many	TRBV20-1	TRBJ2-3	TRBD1	CSATNQGAAQYF
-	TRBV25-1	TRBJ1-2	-	CASSHRSGYGYTF
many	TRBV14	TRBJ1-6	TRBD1	CASSQGTGGWLDNSPLHF
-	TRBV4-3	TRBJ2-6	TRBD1	CASSQHDRGFSGANVLTF
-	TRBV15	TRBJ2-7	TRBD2	CATSFGGISYEQYF
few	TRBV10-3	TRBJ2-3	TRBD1	CAISGPGQGTDTQYF
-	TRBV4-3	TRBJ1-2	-	CASSQDLQAASYGYTF
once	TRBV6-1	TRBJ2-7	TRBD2	CASSKTLAGGGEQYF
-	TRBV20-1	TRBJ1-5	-	CSARLSGTENQPQHF
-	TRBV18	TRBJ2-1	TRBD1	CASSPRAGGEFF
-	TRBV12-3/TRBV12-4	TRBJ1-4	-	CASSSGSTEKLFF
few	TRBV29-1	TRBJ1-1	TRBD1	CSVVRQGNTEAFF
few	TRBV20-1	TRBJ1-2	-	CSARPPDGYTF